The present T cell receptor (beta chain) was sequenced within a study of Tregs in tolerant kidney transplant recipients. Across the whole study: Sorting of CD4+CD25+CD127- cells followed approximately three-day belatacept mixed lymphocyte reactions, sometimes with approximately five-day graft donor restimulation.

Unmatched junction bases numbered 11, after V lost 5 bases and J lost 4 bases. CDR1 ENHRY and CDR2 SYGVKD come from the germline V gene. The CDR3 is made up of 17 amino acids. On this clone itself: The antigen is undetermined.

Regarding the study as a whole: No direct test of biological reproducibility was done here.

Generated by immunoSEQ multiplex PCR, the TCRdb table keeps only in-frame clones and is missing some. Found here are roughly 16,000 clones, around 55% of them singletons; the top ten hold more than 2.5%. The gene calls are TRBV10-3 and TRBJ2-6; 7 positions agree with TRBD1. Sequenced material: Tregs from blood cultured with allogeneic cells. The TCR was taken from a human donor in good health. CDR3 protein: CAISKGGSFAGANVLTF. The CDR3 region has the DNA TGTGCCATCAGTAAAGGGGGCAGTTTCGCCGGGGCCAACGTCCTGACTTTC.